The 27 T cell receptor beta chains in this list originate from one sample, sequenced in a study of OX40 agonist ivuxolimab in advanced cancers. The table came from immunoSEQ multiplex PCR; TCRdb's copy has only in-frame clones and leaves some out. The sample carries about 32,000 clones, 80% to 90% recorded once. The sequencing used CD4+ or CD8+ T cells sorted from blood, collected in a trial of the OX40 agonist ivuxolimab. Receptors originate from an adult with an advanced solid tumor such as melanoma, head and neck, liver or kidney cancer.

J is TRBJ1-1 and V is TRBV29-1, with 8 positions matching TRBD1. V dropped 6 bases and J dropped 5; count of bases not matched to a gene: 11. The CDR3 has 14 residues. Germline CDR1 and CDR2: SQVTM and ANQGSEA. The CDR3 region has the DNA TGCAGCGTGATCAGGGGGCCGGGGGTAACTGAAGCTTTCTTT. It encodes CSVIRGPGVTEAFF.

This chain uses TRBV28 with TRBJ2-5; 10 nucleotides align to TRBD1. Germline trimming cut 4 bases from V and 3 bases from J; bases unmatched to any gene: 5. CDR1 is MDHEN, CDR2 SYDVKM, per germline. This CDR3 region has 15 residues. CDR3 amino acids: CASSSPGTGEETQYF. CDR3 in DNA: TGTGCCAGCAGTTCCCCTGGGACAGGGGAAGAGACCCAGTACTTC.

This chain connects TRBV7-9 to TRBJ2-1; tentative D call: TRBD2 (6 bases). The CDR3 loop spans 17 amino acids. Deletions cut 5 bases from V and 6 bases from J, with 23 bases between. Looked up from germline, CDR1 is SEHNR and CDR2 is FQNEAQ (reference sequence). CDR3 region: CASSPPGLRGIGNEQFF. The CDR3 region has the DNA TGTGCCAGCAGCCCGCCCGGGCTCCGGGGGATAGGCAATGAGCAGTTCTTC.

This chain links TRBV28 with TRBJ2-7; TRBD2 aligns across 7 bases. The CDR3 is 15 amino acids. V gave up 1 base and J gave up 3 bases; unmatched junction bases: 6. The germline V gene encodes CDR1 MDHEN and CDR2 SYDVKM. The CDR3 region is CASSLSGGSYYEQYF. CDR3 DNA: TGTGCCAGCAGTTTATCAGGCGGGAGCTACTACGAGCAGTACTTC.

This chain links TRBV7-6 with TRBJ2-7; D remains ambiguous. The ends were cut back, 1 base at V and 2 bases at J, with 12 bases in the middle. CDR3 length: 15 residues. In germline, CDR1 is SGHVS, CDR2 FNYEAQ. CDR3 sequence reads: CASSLGPGTTYEQYF. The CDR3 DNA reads TGTGCCAGCAGCTTAGGGCCTGGAACGACCTACGAGCAGTACTTC.

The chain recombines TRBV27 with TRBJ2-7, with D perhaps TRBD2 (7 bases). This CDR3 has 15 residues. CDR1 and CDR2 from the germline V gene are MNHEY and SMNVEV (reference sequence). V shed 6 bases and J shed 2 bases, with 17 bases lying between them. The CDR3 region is CASRLGGPPTYEQYF. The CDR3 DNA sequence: TGTGCCAGCAGGCTCGGGGGGCCCCCGACCTACGAGCAGTACTTC.

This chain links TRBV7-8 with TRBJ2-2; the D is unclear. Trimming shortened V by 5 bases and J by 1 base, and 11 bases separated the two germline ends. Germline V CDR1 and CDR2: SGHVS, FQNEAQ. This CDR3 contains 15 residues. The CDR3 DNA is TGTGCCAGCAGCGCGCGAGGAAAGAACACCGGGGAGCTGTTTTTT. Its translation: CASSARGKNTGELFF.

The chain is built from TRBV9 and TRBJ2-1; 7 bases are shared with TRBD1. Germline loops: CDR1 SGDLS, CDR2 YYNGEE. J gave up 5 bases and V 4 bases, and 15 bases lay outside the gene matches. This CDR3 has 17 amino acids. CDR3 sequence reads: CASSNTKTGVNHNEQFF. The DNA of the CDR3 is TGTGCCAGCAGCAATACAAAAACAGGGGTTAATCACAATGAGCAGTTCTTC.

For the CDR3, the DNA is TGTGCCATCAGTGGATCCTGGGAGGGACTAGCGGCGTACGAGCAGTACTTC. It yields the protein CAISGSWEGLAAYEQYF. J is TRBJ2-7 and V is TRBV10-3; TRBD2 aligns across 11 bases. The CDR3 sequence is 17 residues long. V lost 4 bases and J lost 4; bases outside the gene matches: 12. Germline CDR1 reads ENHRY; CDR2 reads SYGVKD.

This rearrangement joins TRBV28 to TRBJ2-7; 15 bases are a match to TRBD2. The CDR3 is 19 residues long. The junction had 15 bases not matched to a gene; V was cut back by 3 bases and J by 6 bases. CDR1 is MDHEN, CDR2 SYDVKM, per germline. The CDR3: CASSFGRTSGRVSHREQYF. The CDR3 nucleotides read TGTGCCAGCAGTTTTGGGAGGACTAGCGGGAGGGTTTCCCACCGCGAGCAGTACTTC. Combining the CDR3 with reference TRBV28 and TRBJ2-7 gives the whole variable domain DVKVTQSSRYLVKRTGEKVFLECVQDMDHENMFWYRQDPGLGLRLIYFSYDVKMKEKGDIPEGYSVSREKKERFSLILESASTNQTSMYLCASSFGRTSGRVSHREQYFGPGTRLTVT.

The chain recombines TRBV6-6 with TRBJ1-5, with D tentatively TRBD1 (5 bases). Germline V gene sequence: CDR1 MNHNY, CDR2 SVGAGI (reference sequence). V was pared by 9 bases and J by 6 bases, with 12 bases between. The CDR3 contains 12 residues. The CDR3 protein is CASSGSVQPQHF. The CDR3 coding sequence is TGTGCCAGTTCAGGGAGTGTTCAGCCCCAGCATTTT.

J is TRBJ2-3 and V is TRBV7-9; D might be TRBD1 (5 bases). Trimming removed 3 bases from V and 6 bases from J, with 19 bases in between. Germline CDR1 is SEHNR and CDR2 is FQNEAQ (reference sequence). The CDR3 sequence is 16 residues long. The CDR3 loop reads CASSFSGQQAVDTQYF. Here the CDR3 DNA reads TGTGCCAGCAGCTTTTCGGGTCAACAGGCAGTGGATACGCAGTATTTT.

DNA of the CDR3: TGTGCCAGTAGTATATCCCCTGCCGGACAGGAGTACGAGCAGTACTTC. Translating gives CASSISPAGQEYEQYF. The chain uses TRBV19 and TRBJ2-7; 7 nucleotides line up with TRBD1. Germline V CDR1 and CDR2: LNHDA, SQIVND (reference sequence). The V gene end was trimmed by 2 bases and the J gene end by 4 bases; junction bases not matched to a gene: 11. The length of the CDR3 is 16 residues.

CDR3 nucleotide sequence: TGTGCCAGCAGTGAGACGACAGGGGGAAGCCAAGAGACCCAGTACTTC. Protein sequence: CASSETTGGSQETQYF. The V and J genes are TRBV2 and TRBJ2-5, with TRBD1 matching 9 bases. With 3 bases clipped from V and 1 base from J, the junction kept 6 bases outside the gene matches. CDR1 and CDR2 from the germline V gene are SNHLY and FYNNEI. The CDR3 is 16 residues long.

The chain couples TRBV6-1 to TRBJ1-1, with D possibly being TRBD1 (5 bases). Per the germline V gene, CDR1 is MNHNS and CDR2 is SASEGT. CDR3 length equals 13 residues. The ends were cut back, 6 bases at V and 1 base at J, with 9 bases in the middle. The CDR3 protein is CASSETGNTEAFF. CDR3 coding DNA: TGTGCCAGCAGCGAAACAGGGAACACTGAAGCTTTCTTT.

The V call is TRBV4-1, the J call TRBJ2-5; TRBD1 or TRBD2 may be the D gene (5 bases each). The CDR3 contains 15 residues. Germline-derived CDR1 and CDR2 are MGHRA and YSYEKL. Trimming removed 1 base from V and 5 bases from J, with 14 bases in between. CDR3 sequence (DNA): TGCGCCAGCAGCCAAGCGGAATCAGGGACCGAGACCCAGTACTTC. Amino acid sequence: CASSQAESGTETQYF.

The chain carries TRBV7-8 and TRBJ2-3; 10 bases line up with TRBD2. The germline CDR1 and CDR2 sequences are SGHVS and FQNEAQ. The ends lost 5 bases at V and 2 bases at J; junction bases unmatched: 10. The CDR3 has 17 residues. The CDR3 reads CASSHSLAGDNTDTQYF. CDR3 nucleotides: TGTGCCAGCAGCCACAGCCTAGCGGGAGATAACACAGATACGCAGTATTTT.

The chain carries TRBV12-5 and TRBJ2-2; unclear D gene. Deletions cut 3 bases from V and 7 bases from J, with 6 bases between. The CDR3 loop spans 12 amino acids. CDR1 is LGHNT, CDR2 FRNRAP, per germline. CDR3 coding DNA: TGTGCTAGTGGTTTACCCTTCGGGGAGCTGTTTTTT. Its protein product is CASGLPFGELFF.

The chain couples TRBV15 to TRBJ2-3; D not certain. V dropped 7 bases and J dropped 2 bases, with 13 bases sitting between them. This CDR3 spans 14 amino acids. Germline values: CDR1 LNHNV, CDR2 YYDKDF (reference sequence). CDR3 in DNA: TGTGCCACCACCCTAACCATTCACACAGATACGCAGTATTTT. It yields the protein CATTLTIHTDTQYF.

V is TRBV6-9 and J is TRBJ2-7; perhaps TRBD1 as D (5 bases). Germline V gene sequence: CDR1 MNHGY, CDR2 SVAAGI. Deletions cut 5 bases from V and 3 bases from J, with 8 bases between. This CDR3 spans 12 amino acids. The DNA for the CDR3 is TGTGCCAGCAGTACAGACAGCTACGAGCAGTACTTC. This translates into CASSTDSYEQYF.

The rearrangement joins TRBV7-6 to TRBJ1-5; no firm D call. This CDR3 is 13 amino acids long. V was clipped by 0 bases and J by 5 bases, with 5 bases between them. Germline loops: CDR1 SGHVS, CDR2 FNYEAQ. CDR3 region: CASSLAVYQPQHF. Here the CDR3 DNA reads TGTGCCAGCAGCTTAGCGGTTTATCAGCCCCAGCATTTT.

CDR3 residues: CASSHATGGYTDTQYF. The CDR3 coding sequence is TGTGCCAGCAGCCATGCGACAGGGGGGTACACAGATACGCAGTATTTT. The V call is TRBV14, the J call TRBJ2-3; 9 positions match TRBD1. Unmatched junction bases numbered 6, after V lost 3 bases and J lost 2 bases. The germline gives CDR1 SGHDN, CDR2 FVKESK. The CDR3 contains 16 residues.

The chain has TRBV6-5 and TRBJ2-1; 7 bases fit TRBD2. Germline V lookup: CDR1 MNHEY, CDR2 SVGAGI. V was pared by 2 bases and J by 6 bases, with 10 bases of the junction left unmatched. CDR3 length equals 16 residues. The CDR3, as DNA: TGTGCCAGCAGTTACGCGGGAGTGAGTCCCCCCAATGAGCAGTTCTTC. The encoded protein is CASSYAGVSPPNEQFF.

The CDR3 sequence is CASSPGRETQYF. The CDR3 nucleotides read TGTGCCAGCAGCCCCGGCCGAGAGACCCAGTACTTC. The chain combines TRBV9 with TRBJ2-5; D gene ambiguous. Germline CDR1 is SGDLS and CDR2 is YYNGEE. Trimming removed 4 bases at V and 4 bases at J, with 8 bases between. The CDR3 is 12 residues long.

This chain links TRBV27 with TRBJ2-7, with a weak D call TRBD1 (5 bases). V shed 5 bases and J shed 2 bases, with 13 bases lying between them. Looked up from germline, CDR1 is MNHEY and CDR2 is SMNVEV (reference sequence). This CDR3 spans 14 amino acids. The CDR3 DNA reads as TGTGCCAGCAGTCGGACACCTTTTACCTACGAGCAGTACTTC. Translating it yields CASSRTPFTYEQYF.

The CDR3 DNA sequence: TGTGCCAGCAGCTACGGGACTAGCGGGATAGGTCACACCGGGGAGCTGTTTTTT. It codes for CASSYGTSGIGHTGELFF. The rearrangement uses TRBV2 and TRBJ2-2, with 13 bases identical to TRBD2. The germline V gene encodes CDR1 SNHLY and CDR2 FYNNEI. V shed 6 bases and J 3 bases; nucleotides not matched to a gene: 10. CDR3 size: 18 residues.

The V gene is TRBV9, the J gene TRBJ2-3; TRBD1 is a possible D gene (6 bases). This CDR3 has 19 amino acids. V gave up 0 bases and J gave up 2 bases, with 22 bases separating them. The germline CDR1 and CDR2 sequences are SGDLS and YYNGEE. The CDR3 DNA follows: TGTGCCAGCAGCGTAGCTTCCCGTATCGGTACAGGGATCACAGATACGCAGTATTTT. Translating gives CASSVASRIGTGITDTQYF.